This TCR beta chain was observed in a study of blood T cell repertoires in COVID-19. Background on the study: The study drew acute and convalescent COVID-19 samples from the United States, Italy and Spain. Nucleic acid was either cDNA or gDNA, and it came from T cells, B-cell-depleted T cells, or PBMCs.

Looked up from germline, CDR1 is LNHNV and CDR2 is YYDKDF (reference sequence). The CDR3 totals 13 residues. V dropped 0 bases and J dropped 8 bases, with 8 bases sitting between them. In the authors' workflow: For nucleated cells, counts were estimated from reference gene primer amplification. Generated by immunoSEQ multiplex PCR, the TCRdb table keeps only in-frame clones and is missing some. V and J calls plus clone size are reproduced from that table; the DNA served to infer D and trimming. The sample lists around 40,000 clones, about 89% occurring once. The receptor comes from a middle-aged man with active COVID-19. The V and J genes are TRBV15 and TRBJ2-1; unclear D gene. Sequencing was done on a sample of peripheral blood. In DNA, the CDR3 is TGTGCCACCAGCAGAGAGAAGAGGTATGAGCAGTTCTTC. The encoded protein is CATSREKRYEQFF.